This T cell receptor (beta chain) was sequenced in a study of cytomegalovirus exposure and HLA in healthy donors. The CDR3 is 16 amino acids. V lost 0 bases to trimming and J lost 3 bases, with 12 bases between them. Germline CDR1 is LGHNA and CDR2 is YSLEER. Primers for the PCR totalled 60 Vbeta and 13 Jbeta. Sequencing was performed with immunoSEQ multiplex PCR; in TCRdb, only in-frame clones are kept and a portion is missing. The sample holds under 200,000 clones; around 80% are singletons and the top ten take roughly 5%. To note about this clone: The antigen is undetermined.

Study-level results: Presence/absence analyses rested on an assumption that sequencing depth was roughly uniform across donors. Most of the CMV-associated TCR beta chains (in a later analysis) appeared to be HLA-restricted.

Sequences were obtained from PBMCs. The rearrangement joins TRBV4-3 to TRBJ2-1; a possible D gene is TRBD2 (6 bases). The receptor was isolated from a middle-aged man in good health and CMV-seronegative. The CDR3 bases are TGCGCCAGCAGCCAAGATGTGGCGGGACTCTACAATGAGCAGTTCTTC. Translating gives CASSQDVAGLYNEQFF.